A selection of T cell receptor beta chains follows, all from one sample in a study of immune evolution from preneoplasia to lung adenocarcinoma. The protocol was immunoSEQ multiplex PCR, while the TCRdb copy is restricted to in-frame clones and leaves out a portion. The sample records some 12,000 clones, more than 75% being singletons. Sequenced sample: FFPE tissue from an adenomatous hyperplasia lung lesion. The receptor source for this set is a person between 50 and 69 years old with lung adenocarcinoma. Both conserved end residues are part of each CDR3. The D gene is left open where the match is weak. Where a row states a size, it is once, few, many or the class of an expanded clone; other rows omit it.

V gene: TRBV4-1; D gene: .; clone size: .; J gene: TRBJ1-5; CDR3 DNA: TGCGCCAGCAGCCGGGGCGATAGCAATCAGCCCCAGCATTTT; CDR3 protein: CASSRGDSNQPQHF
V gene: TRBV20-1; D gene: .; clone size: .; J gene: TRBJ1-1; CDR3 DNA: TGCAGTGCTGCAGCAAACACTGAAGCTTTCTTT; CDR3 protein: CSAAANTEAFF
V gene: TRBV11-2; D gene: TRBD1; clone size: .; J gene: TRBJ2-2; CDR3 DNA: TGTGCCAGCAGCTTAGACGGGACAGCGAACACCGGGGAGCTGTTTTTT; CDR3 protein: CASSLDGTANTGELFF
V gene: TRBV7-6; D gene: TRBD2; clone size: once; J gene: TRBJ2-5; CDR3 DNA: TGTGCCAGCAGCTTAAGGTTTGCTAGCGGATTACAAGAGACCCAGTACTTC; CDR3 protein: CASSLRFASGLQETQYF
V gene: TRBV15; D gene: .; clone size: .; J gene: TRBJ1-2; CDR3 DNA: TGTGCCACCAGCAGAGGTTTTAGCTACACCTTC; CDR3 protein: CATSRGFSYTF
V gene: TRBV5-4; D gene: TRBD1; clone size: .; J gene: TRBJ1-2; CDR3 DNA: TGTGCCAGCAGCTTGGGAAAGACAGGGTTTAACTATGGCTACACCTTC; CDR3 protein: CASSLGKTGFNYGYTF
V gene: TRBV2; D gene: TRBD2; clone size: .; J gene: TRBJ2-5; CDR3 DNA: TGTGCCAGCGTCGAACGGGGGGGTCAAGGGACCCAGTACTTC; CDR3 protein: CASVERGGQGTQYF
V gene: TRBV4-1; D gene: .; clone size: .; J gene: TRBJ1-1; CDR3 DNA: TGCGCCAGCAGACATCAGGGGACAAACACTGAAGCTTTCTTT; CDR3 protein: CASRHQGTNTEAFF
V gene: TRBV5-6; D gene: TRBD1; clone size: once; J gene: TRBJ1-5; CDR3 DNA: TGTGCCAGCAGCTTGGGAGGAGCCGGGACAGGGAACCAGCCCCAGCATTTT; CDR3 protein: CASSLGGAGTGNQPQHF
V gene: TRBV9; D gene: .; clone size: .; J gene: TRBJ1-2; CDR3 DNA: TGTGCCAGCAGCCCAACTCCACGCTCGGATGGCTACACCTTC; CDR3 protein: CASSPTPRSDGYTF
V gene: TRBV6-1; D gene: .; clone size: .; J gene: TRBJ2-5; CDR3 DNA: TGTGCCAGCATGATGGGCTTATCGGAGACCCAGTACTTC; CDR3 protein: CASMMGLSETQYF
V gene: TRBV11-2; D gene: .; clone size: .; J gene: TRBJ2-7; CDR3 DNA: TGTGCCAGCAGCTTAGAGAATAGGATAACGCAGTACTTC; CDR3 protein: CASSLENRITQYF
V gene: TRBV11-3; D gene: .; clone size: .; J gene: TRBJ2-1; CDR3 DNA: TGTGCCAGCAACGACTGGGGAGACAATGAGCAGTTCTTC; CDR3 protein: CASNDWGDNEQFF
V gene: TRBV4-1; D gene: .; clone size: .; J gene: TRBJ2-1; CDR3 DNA: TGCGCCAGCAGCAGAGAACCACTAAAAGGTTTGAATGAGCAGTTCTTC; CDR3 protein: CASSREPLKGLNEQFF
V gene: TRBV9; D gene: TRBD1; clone size: .; J gene: TRBJ1-2; CDR3 DNA: TGTGCCAGCAGCGGACAGGGCAGCTACACCTTC; CDR3 protein: CASSGQGSYTF
V gene: TRBV7-3; D gene: .; clone size: .; J gene: TRBJ2-5; CDR3 DNA: TGTGCCAGCAGCCGAGGGGGAGCCGAGACCCAGTACTTC; CDR3 protein: CASSRGGAETQYF
V gene: TRBV18; D gene: TRBD1; clone size: once; J gene: TRBJ2-2; CDR3 DNA: TGTGCCAGCCTACGTGGGACAGGGGAATTCGGGGAGCTGTTTTTT; CDR3 protein: CASLRGTGEFGELFF
V gene: TRBV9; D gene: .; clone size: .; J gene: TRBJ2-1; CDR3 DNA: TGTGCCAGCAGCGGAGCGGGCACTAGAGGCTCCTACAATGAGCAGTTCTTC; CDR3 protein: CASSGAGTRGSYNEQFF
V gene: TRBV2; D gene: .; clone size: medium-sized; J gene: TRBJ1-2; CDR3 DNA: TGTGCCAGCATTAGGTCGGGGGGCTACACCTTC; CDR3 protein: CASIRSGGYTF
V gene: TRBV11-3; D gene: .; clone size: .; J gene: TRBJ1-3; CDR3 DNA: TGTGCCAGCAGCCCATATCAGGGCCTCTCTGGAAACACCATATATTTT; CDR3 protein: CASSPYQGLSGNTIYF
V gene: TRBV10-3; D gene: TRBD1; clone size: .; J gene: TRBJ2-1; CDR3 DNA: TGTGCCATCAGTGAGTCGACGGGACAGCATTACAATGAGCAGTTCTTC; CDR3 protein: CAISESTGQHYNEQFF
V gene: TRBV5-6; D gene: .; clone size: .; J gene: TRBJ2-1; CDR3 DNA: TGTGCCAGCAGCTTTAGGGGGGAATACAATGAGCAGTTCTTC; CDR3 protein: CASSFRGEYNEQFF
V gene: TRBV6-4; D gene: .; clone size: .; J gene: TRBJ2-1; CDR3 DNA: TGTGCCAGCAGTGACGGGCCACTGTACGAGCAGTTCTTC; CDR3 protein: CASSDGPLYEQFF
V gene: TRBV7-8; D gene: TRBD2; clone size: .; J gene: TRBJ2-1; CDR3 DNA: TGTGCCAGCAGCTCACCGAGGACTAGCGGGAACTACAATGAGCAGTTCTTC; CDR3 protein: CASSSPRTSGNYNEQFF
V gene: TRBV19; D gene: .; clone size: once; J gene: TRBJ1-2; CDR3 DNA: TGTGCCAGTAGTATTCCCTCTGGGAGAAACTATGGCTACACCTTC; CDR3 protein: CASSIPSGRNYGYTF
V gene: TRBV28; D gene: .; clone size: .; J gene: TRBJ2-4; CDR3 DNA: TGTGCCAGCAGTTCCCACAGGGCTGGAGCCAAAAACATTCAGTACTTC; CDR3 protein: CASSSHRAGAKNIQYF
V gene: TRBV5-4; D gene: TRBD1; clone size: .; J gene: TRBJ2-3; CDR3 DNA: TGTGCCAGCAGCCTCACAGGGGGCATAGATACGCAGTATTTT; CDR3 protein: CASSLTGGIDTQYF
V gene: TRBV5-1; D gene: .; clone size: .; J gene: TRBJ2-1; CDR3 DNA: TGCGCCAGCAGCTTGGGACAGTACAATGAGCAGTTCTTC; CDR3 protein: CASSLGQYNEQFF
V gene: TRBV9; D gene: TRBD2; clone size: .; J gene: TRBJ2-3; CDR3 DNA: TGTGCCAGCAGCGTCGGGCCTAGCGGGAGACTACACACAGATACGCAGTATTTT; CDR3 protein: CASSVGPSGRLHTDTQYF
V gene: TRBV21-1; D gene: .; clone size: once; J gene: TRBJ1-1; CDR3 DNA: TGTGCCAGCAGCCCACATGGGGGGGCTTTCTTT; CDR3 protein: CASSPHGGAFF
V gene: TRBV2; D gene: .; clone size: .; J gene: TRBJ2-5; CDR3 DNA: TGTGCCAGCAGCGCGGACTTACAAGAGACCCAGTACTTC; CDR3 protein: CASSADLQETQYF
V gene: TRBV6-6; D gene: .; clone size: .; J gene: TRBJ2-7; CDR3 DNA: TGTGCCAGCAGTTACGGTGAGCGAGGGAGTCCCTACGAGCAGTACTTC; CDR3 protein: CASSYGERGSPYEQYF
V gene: TRBV7-7; D gene: .; clone size: .; J gene: TRBJ1-1; CDR3 DNA: TGTGCCAGCAGCTTATTGCGCGACACTGAAGCTTTCTTT; CDR3 protein: CASSLLRDTEAFF
V gene: TRBV11-2; D gene: .; clone size: .; J gene: TRBJ2-1; CDR3 DNA: TGTGCCAGCAGCGGAGTGGTGTTAGCTTTATACAATGAGCAGTTCTTC; CDR3 protein: CASSGVVLALYNEQFF
V gene: TRBV28; D gene: .; clone size: .; J gene: TRBJ1-5; CDR3 DNA: TGTGCCAGCACCCCGACTAGGAACAATCAGCCCCAGCATTTT; CDR3 protein: CASTPTRNNQPQHF
V gene: TRBV21-1; D gene: .; clone size: .; J gene: TRBJ2-5; CDR3 DNA: TGTGCCGGACTGGGACCTGAAGAGACCCAGTACTTC; CDR3 protein: CAGLGPEETQYF
V gene: TRBV6-4; D gene: TRBD1; clone size: .; J gene: TRBJ2-7; CDR3 DNA: TGTGCCAGCAGCCCGACAGGGGGCTACGAGCAGTACTTC; CDR3 protein: CASSPTGGYEQYF
V gene: TRBV18; D gene: .; clone size: .; J gene: TRBJ2-7; CDR3 DNA: TGTGCCAGCTCACCTACGACTGGCCCATCCTACGAGCAGTACTTC; CDR3 protein: CASSPTTGPSYEQYF
V gene: TRBV6-1; D gene: .; clone size: once; J gene: TRBJ2-1; CDR3 DNA: TGTGCCAGCAGTGTGTCCCTAGGACAGTTGCAGTTCTTC; CDR3 protein: CASSVSLGQLQFF
V gene: TRBV19; D gene: .; clone size: once; J gene: TRBJ2-5; CDR3 DNA: TGTGCCAGTATGAGGGAAGGAGAGACCCAGTACTTC; CDR3 protein: CASMREGETQYF
V gene: TRBV28; D gene: TRBD2; clone size: .; J gene: TRBJ2-7; CDR3 DNA: TGTGCCAGCAGTTTAACTAGCGGGAGTTCTTACGAGCAGTACTTC; CDR3 protein: CASSLTSGSSYEQYF
V gene: TRBV7-8; D gene: TRBD1; clone size: .; J gene: TRBJ1-2; CDR3 DNA: TGTGCCAGCAGCGGAGGGGGCGCAAACTATGGCTACACCTTC; CDR3 protein: CASSGGGANYGYTF
V gene: TRBV6-5; D gene: TRBD2; clone size: .; J gene: TRBJ2-3; CDR3 DNA: TGTGCCAGCAGCCGGACTAGCGGGAGTATCGATACGCAGTATTTT; CDR3 protein: CASSRTSGSIDTQYF
V gene: TRBV10-3; D gene: .; clone size: .; J gene: TRBJ1-2; CDR3 DNA: TGTGCCATCACCGTTCAGGTGGGGTATGGCTACACCTTC; CDR3 protein: CAITVQVGYGYTF
V gene: TRBV7-2; D gene: TRBD2; clone size: .; J gene: TRBJ2-7; CDR3 DNA: TGTGCCAGCAGCCTGGGACTAGCGAATATCTACGAGCAGTACTTC; CDR3 protein: CASSLGLANIYEQYF
V gene: TRBV6-6; D gene: .; clone size: few; J gene: TRBJ1-1; CDR3 DNA: TGTGCCAGCAGTTACGATGCAGCTTTAATGAACACTGAAGCTTTCTTT; CDR3 protein: CASSYDAALMNTEAFF
V gene: TRBV23-1; D gene: .; clone size: .; J gene: TRBJ1-1; CDR3 DNA: TGCGCCAGCAGTCAACCGAAAGGGCCCCTAAGGAGGGCTGAAGCTTTCTTT; CDR3 protein: CASSQPKGPLRRAEAFF
V gene: TRBV6-5; D gene: TRBD1; clone size: .; J gene: TRBJ2-7; CDR3 DNA: TGTGCCAGCAGTTTTTCCGCCGGGACAGGTTCCTACGAGCAGTACTTC; CDR3 protein: CASSFSAGTGSYEQYF